These 20 T cell receptor beta chains share one sample of origin, sequenced in a study of PD-L1 blockade in urothelial cancer listed by TCRdb under 2017. The sample's time point, from its label and the paper: peripheral blood 6 weeks after treatment start. The library was obtained by the immunoSEQ multiplex PCR assay. TCRdb re-hosts the immuneACCESS table, in-frame sequences only. Its copies lack some clones; in the studies checked, an unresolved V gene accounts for under half of them, and the cause for the rest is not known. In all, the sample holds 45,000 to 60,000 clones, and around 90% of those were seen once. The ten largest clonotypes hold roughly 2.5% of the sample. Sequencing used PBMCs, obtained around atezolizumab (anti-PD-L1) treatment. These receptors all stem from a man aged 60 to 75 with urothelial cancer.

The CDR3, as DNA: TGTGCCAGCAGTTACGTACAGGGCTGGGAAAAACTGTTTTTT. Translation: CASSYVQGWEKLFF. V gene TRBV6-6 combines with J gene TRBJ1-4, with a weak D call TRBD1 (6 bases). Germline CDR1 is MNHNY and CDR2 is SVGAGI (reference sequence). The V and J ends lost 2 bases and 8 bases respectively, with 12 bases between them. The CDR3 is made up of 14 amino acids.

This clone was counted only a few times. The rearrangement uses TRBV5-1 and TRBJ1-2, with 8 bases matching TRBD1. CDR3 length: 15 residues. CDR1 is SGHRS, CDR2 YFSETQ, per germline. V shed 0 bases and J 7 bases; nucleotides not matched to a gene: 8. The CDR3 DNA is TGCGCCAGCAGCTTGGAGGCAGGGGGCTTCTCTGGCTACACCTTC. Its protein product is CASSLEAGGFSGYTF.

This chain joins TRBV4-3 and TRBJ2-3; no definite D call. Germline CDR1 is LGHNA and CDR2 is YSLEER. The CDR3 sequence is 13 residues long. The V end lost 1 base, the J end lost 0 bases, and 2 bases lay between the germline ends. The DNA of the CDR3 is TGCGCCAGCAGCCAAGCGAGCACAGATACGCAGTATTTT. The encoded protein is CASSQASTDTQYF.

As regards this clone: At one of its ends the junction is not consistent with the germline gene, which may arise from a read error. In DNA, the CDR3 is TGTGCCAGCAGCGTAAGTCGGGGGGTGCCTCATTTT. It translates to CASSVSRGVPHF. The chain employs TRBV9 and TRBJ2-3, with 7 bases lining up with TRBD2. CDR1 is SGDLS and CDR2 is YYNGEE in the germline V gene. CDR3 length equals 12 residues.

The gene calls are TRBV5-1 and TRBJ1-5, with 7 bases matching TRBD1. The germline CDR1 and CDR2 sequences are SGHRS and YFSETQ. The CDR3 runs to 15 residues. Losses at the gene ends were 2 bases for V and 7 bases for J; bases not matched to a gene: 9. The CDR3 spells CASSFSGRGDQPQHF. CDR3 nucleotides: TGCGCCAGCAGCTTTTCTGGCAGGGGGGACCAGCCCCAGCATTTT.

This chain joins TRBV27 and TRBJ2-5, with 11 bases that match TRBD2. Unmatched junction bases numbered 6, after V lost 7 bases and J lost 5 bases. Germline loops: CDR1 MNHEY, CDR2 SMNVEV (reference sequence). The CDR3 is made up of 14 amino acids. This chain's CDR3 is CASKLAGVVETQYF. DNA of the CDR3: TGTGCCAGCAAACTAGCGGGAGTGGTGGAGACCCAGTACTTC.

This chain joins TRBV11-3 and TRBJ2-1; tentative D call: TRBD2 (6 bases). The V end lost 6 bases, the J end lost 10 bases, and 16 bases lay between the germline ends. This CDR3 contains 13 residues. The V gene's germline CDR1 is SGHNT and CDR2 YENEEA. CDR3: CASSTTLASEQFF. Written as DNA, the CDR3 is TGTGCCAGCAGTACGACACTAGCATCCGAGCAGTTCTTC.

Turning to this clone: Mismatch with germline at one junction end may stem from a read error. This rearrangement joins TRBV28 to TRBJ1-5, with D unclear. Germline V lookup: CDR1 MDHEN, CDR2 SYDVKM. The CDR3 loop spans 13 amino acids. In DNA, the CDR3 is TGTGCCAGCAGTTTCTTTAGCAATCAACCCCAGCATTTT. The encoded protein is CASSFFSNQPQHF. Full variable domain (rest looked up from reference TRBV28 and TRBJ1-5): DVKVTQSSRYLVKRTGEKVFLECVQDMDHENMFWYRQDPGLGLRLIYFSYDVKMKEKGDIPEGYSVSREKKERFSLILESASTNQTSMYLCASSFFSNQPQHFGDGTRLSIL.

The V and J genes are TRBV10-3 and TRBJ1-2, with 7 bases fitting TRBD1. This CDR3 is built from 13 residues. Trimming took 7 bases from V and 4 from J; bases not matched to a gene: 6. Germline V gene lookup returns CDR1 ENHRY and CDR2 SYGVKD. CDR3 amino acids: CAITTGAVYGYTF. The CDR3 DNA sequence: TGTGCCATCACCACAGGGGCCGTCTATGGCTACACCTTC.

The chain joins TRBV6-1 to TRBJ2-5; 9 nucleotides match TRBD1. This CDR3 comprises 14 residues. The germline V gene has CDR1 MNHNS and CDR2 SASEGT. V dropped 6 bases and J dropped 4; count of bases not matched to a gene: 6. DNA of the CDR3: TGTGCCAGCAGAGTGGGACAGGGTGGAGAGACCCAGTACTTC. It is translated as CASRVGQGGETQYF.

The chain is built from TRBV4-3 and TRBJ2-5; 9 bases agree with TRBD2. CDR3 length equals 16 residues. Germline V gene data show CDR1 as LGHNA and CDR2 as YSLEER. V shed 0 bases and J 2 bases; nucleotides not matched to a gene: 4. CDR3 nucleotides: TGCGCCAGCAGCCAAGAGTTGGCGGGAGGGCAAGAGACCCAGTACTTC. The encoded protein is CASSQELAGGQETQYF.

The chain is built from TRBV19 and TRBJ2-3, with no clear D. The V and J ends lost 5 bases and 9 bases respectively, with 15 bases between them. Germline loops: CDR1 LNHDA, CDR2 SQIVND (reference sequence). The CDR3 consists of 13 residues. The CDR3 region has the DNA TGTGCCAGTAGTGCGCCAGGCCCAACGACGCAGTATTTT. As protein: CASSAPGPTTQYF.

This chain joins TRBV5-1 and TRBJ1-6; weak D call: TRBD1 (5 bases). Germline V gene data show CDR1 as SGHRS and CDR2 as YFSETQ. This CDR3 has 14 amino acids. V lost 0 bases, J lost 6 bases, and 7 bases lay in between. The CDR3 is CASSLEGSNSPLHF. The CDR3 DNA reads as TGCGCCAGCAGCTTGGAGGGGTCTAATTCACCCCTCCACTTT.

The chain links TRBV2 to TRBJ1-2; TRBD1 matches 11 bases. With 5 bases clipped from V and 6 bases from J, the junction kept 5 bases outside the gene matches. Germline assignment: CDR1 SNHLY and CDR2 FYNNEI. The CDR3 has 14 amino acids. CDR3 amino acids: CASSPRDRGNGYTF. The CDR3 DNA reads as TGTGCCAGCAGTCCTAGGGACAGGGGGAATGGCTACACCTTC. Combining the CDR3 with reference TRBV2 and TRBJ1-2 gives the whole variable domain EPEVTQTPSHQVTQMGQEVILRCVPISNHLYFYWYRQILGQKVEFLVSFYNNEISEKSEIFDDQFSVERPDGSNFTLKIRSTKLEDSAMYFCASSPRDRGNGYTFGSGTRLTVV.

The CDR3 reads CASSLSSGGLYEQYF. CDR3 DNA sequence: TGTGCCAGCAGCTTGTCAAGCGGGGGGTTGTACGAGCAGTACTTC. V is TRBV5-4 and J is TRBJ2-7; 9 nucleotides match TRBD2. This CDR3 contains 15 residues. Germline-derived CDR1 and CDR2 are SGHNT and YYREEE (reference sequence). Germline trimming cut 1 base from V and 4 bases from J; bases unmatched to any gene: 6.

This clone was detected a few times. The chain is built from TRBV4-2 and TRBJ2-3; 16 bases agree with TRBD2. Germline V gene lookup returns CDR1 LGHNA and CDR2 YNFKEQ. The CDR3 loop spans 17 amino acids. V trimming: 4 bases; J trimming: 6 bases; junction bases outside the gene matches: 7. The CDR3 here is CASSLSGTSGGADTQYF. For the CDR3, the DNA is TGTGCCAGCAGCCTTTCCGGGACTAGCGGGGGGGCGGATACGCAGTATTTT.

The chain uses TRBV27 and TRBJ2-7; D possibly corresponds to TRBD1 (6 bases). Germline values: CDR1 MNHEY, CDR2 SMNVEV (reference sequence). Between the trimmed V and J ends, which lost 5 bases and 6 bases, there was a span of 14 bases. The CDR3 spans 13 residues. CDR3 residues: CASSDRDISEQYF. In nucleotides, the CDR3 is TGTGCCAGCAGTGACCGGGACATCTCCGAGCAGTACTTC.

The chain couples TRBV20-1 to TRBJ1-4, with D maybe TRBD1 (5 bases). This CDR3 comprises 11 residues. Germline loops: CDR1 DFQATT, CDR2 SNEGSKA (reference sequence). Between the trimmed V and J ends, which lost 5 bases and 8 bases, there was a span of 9 bases. The CDR3 here is CSAYRGEKLFF. The CDR3 nucleotides read TGCAGTGCTTACCGGGGGGAAAAACTGTTTTTT.

In its sample, this clone was seen once. The chain is built from TRBV19 and TRBJ1-1; D perhaps matches TRBD1 (5 bases). Germline CDR1 is LNHDA and CDR2 is SQIVND (reference sequence). V gave up 1 base and J gave up 6 bases, with 15 bases separating them. This CDR3 comprises 15 residues. The CDR3 protein is CASSIAARVGSEAFF. DNA of the CDR3: TGTGCCAGTAGTATAGCAGCCAGGGTGGGCTCTGAAGCTTTCTTT.

The J gene is TRBJ2-7, the V gene TRBV20-1, with D perhaps TRBD2 (5 bases). Germline V gives CDR1 DFQATT, CDR2 SNEGSKA (reference sequence). The CDR3 has 11 residues. V was trimmed by 3 bases and J by 3 bases, leaving 6 bases between them. CDR3: CSASRGYEQYF. In DNA form, the CDR3 reads TGCAGTGCTAGTCGGGGCTACGAGCAGTACTTC.